The source of this T cell receptor (beta chain) is a study of response to subunit inactivated influenza vaccine (dated by TCRdb to the late 2010s). About the investigation overall: The study used deep quantitative T cell receptor repertoire profiling to track responses to a trivalent subunit inactivated influenza vaccine.

Deletion took 6 bases off V and 7 bases off J, with a span of 13 bases between the germline ends. The CDR3 starts with the cysteine, ends with the phenylalanine, and has 11 residues. The CDR3 DNA has 33 bases and is translated from base 1. In the germline V gene, CDR1 corresponds to SQVTM and CDR2 to ANQGSEA. What the research found in general, with its limitations: It was suggested by the authors that each seasonal influenza vaccination may recruit only a limited number of new T cells.

Turning to this clonotype: Its cognate antigen has yet to be identified. No base quality information exists; no much larger clone differs at one position.

Libraries were built with RT-PCR. Sequencing was performed on an Illumina HiSeq 2500. TCRdb reprocessing: public reads trimmed at Q25 with fastp, clones called with MiXCR, in-frame beta chains kept. Each record represents a unique CDR3 protein, reported with the most common genes and DNA among its rows. The sample yields roughly 460,000 distinct CDR3 sequences; about a tenth were counted once. Approximately 12% of the sample goes to the ten largest clones. This specimen's time point label, interpreted: around 45 days after influenza vaccine administration. The sequences come from PBMCs from blood, collected 45 days after vaccination. The sequence was collected from a man in his forties or fifties who received an inactivated influenza vaccine. Donor details come from another sample of the same person, matched by shared clones. The chain couples TRBV29-1 to TRBJ2-7, with no D gene named confidently. This receptor carries the CDR3 CSVANKREQYF. In nucleotide form, the sequence is TGCAGCGTAGCCAATAAGCGAGAGCAGTACTTC.